These 14 T cell receptor beta chains originate from one sample sequenced in a study of blood T cell repertoires in COVID-19. Produced via immunoSEQ multiplex PCR; TCRdb's table is partial and in-frame only. Of roughly 300,000 clones in the sample, 85% were seen once. Sequencing was done on a sample of peripheral blood. The origin of the receptors is a human donor in a cohort sampled during active COVID-19.

The genes are TRBV15 and TRBJ1-4; D unclear. Deletions cut 3 bases from V and 8 bases from J, with 10 bases between. Germline V CDR1 and CDR2: LNHNV, YYDKDF (reference sequence). The CDR3 runs to 13 residues. The CDR3 region is CATSRGHGEKLFF. The DNA for the CDR3 is TGTGCCACCAGCAGGGGCCACGGAGAAAAACTGTTTTTT.

In this sample, this clone turned up once. This sequence joins TRBV5-1 and TRBJ2-3; 13 positions agree with TRBD2. Germline V lookup: CDR1 SGHRS, CDR2 YFSETQ. V dropped 4 bases and J dropped 9; count of bases not matched to a gene: 5. This CDR3 spans 14 amino acids. CDR3 sequence reads: CASSPGTSGKTQYF. The CDR3 DNA reads as TGCGCCAGCAGCCCTGGGACTAGCGGGAAAACGCAGTATTTT. Complete variable domain (other parts from reference TRBV5-1 and TRBJ2-3): KAGVTQTPRYLIKTRGQQVTLSCSPISGHRSVSWYQQTPGQGLQFLFEYFSETQRNKGNFPGRFSGRQFSNSRSEMNVSTLELGDSALYLCASSPGTSGKTQYFGPGTRLTVL.

The rearrangement joins TRBV7-9 to TRBJ2-5; a possible D gene is TRBD1 (5 bases). Germline V gives CDR1 SEHNR, CDR2 FQNEAQ (reference sequence). The CDR3 is made up of 15 amino acids. The ends were cut back, 0 bases at V and 4 bases at J, with 12 bases in the middle. The CDR3 is CASSLAGARGETQYF. CDR3 nucleotide sequence: TGTGCCAGCAGCTTAGCAGGGGCTCGAGGAGAGACCCAGTACTTC.

This chain joins TRBV5-1 and TRBJ2-5, with D maybe TRBD2 (7 bases). The V gene lost 1 base and the J gene lost 3 bases, with 13 bases spanning the gap. Germline V gives CDR1 SGHRS, CDR2 YFSETQ. CDR3 size: 15 residues. CDR3: CASSLWGGDEETQYF. The CDR3 DNA is TGCGCCAGCAGCTTGTGGGGGGGCGACGAAGAGACCCAGTACTTC.

The rearrangement links TRBV5-4 to TRBJ1-5; D is perhaps TRBD1 (5 bases). Trimming removed 0 bases from V and 4 bases from J, with 11 bases in between. CDR1 is SGHNT and CDR2 is YYREEE in the germline V gene (reference sequence). The CDR3 runs 15 residues. CDR3: CASSLDRGINQPQHF. The CDR3 DNA sequence: TGTGCCAGCAGCTTGGATAGGGGAATAAATCAGCCCCAGCATTTT.

The rearrangement uses TRBV21-1 and TRBJ2-5; TRBD2, the table's D call, was not compared with the DNA. TRBV21-1 counts as a pseudogene. The CDR3 runs to 17 residues. The CDR3 loop is CASSTRLAGGQSETQYF. In nucleotides, the CDR3 is TGTGCCAGCAGCACCAGACTAGCGGGAGGTCAGAGTGAGACCCAGTACTTC.

This sequence joins TRBV4-1 and TRBJ2-5; 9 nucleotides match TRBD2. The germline gives CDR1 MGHRA, CDR2 YSYEKL. The length of the CDR3 is 15 residues. V lost 3 bases and J lost 4; bases outside the gene matches: 6. This CDR3 reads CASSQTSGGGETQYF. CDR3 sequence (DNA): TGCGCCAGCAGCCAGACTAGCGGAGGAGGAGAGACCCAGTACTTC.

The DNA for the CDR3 is TGCGCCAGCAGTGATTCTTTCAATGAGGTCCAAGAGACCCAGTACTTC. Translation gives CASSDSFNEVQETQYF. The chain carries TRBV10-2 and TRBJ2-5; D not resolved. CDR1 WSHSY and CDR2 SAAADI come from the germline V gene. The length of the CDR3 is 16 residues. V dropped 3 bases and J dropped 1 base, with 15 bases sitting between them.

The rearrangement joins TRBV2 to TRBJ2-2; TRBD2 might be the D (6 bases). V dropped 8 bases and J dropped 3 bases, with 16 bases sitting between them. The CDR3 loop spans 15 amino acids. Germline V lookup: CDR1 SNHLY, CDR2 FYNNEI. The CDR3 reads CASRLWDLDTGELFF. The CDR3 nucleotides read TGTGCCAGCCGTTTATGGGACTTGGACACCGGGGAGCTGTTTTTT.

The chain has TRBV9 and TRBJ2-3, with TRBD2 matching 8 bases. This CDR3 comprises 16 residues. After removal of 3 bases from V and 0 bases from J, the junction contained 6 bases not matched to a gene. Germline assignment: CDR1 SGDLS and CDR2 YYNGEE. DNA of the CDR3: TGTGCCAGCAGCGGCCAACTAGCGGTTAGCACAGATACGCAGTATTTT. Translated: CASSGQLAVSTDTQYF.

The table lists this clone with a count of one. V gene TRBV6-5 combines with J gene TRBJ1-1, with unresolved D. V was clipped by 11 bases and J by 2 bases, with 21 bases between them. Looked up from germline, CDR1 is MNHEY and CDR2 is SVGAGI. This CDR3 region has 15 residues. DNA for the CDR3: TGTGCCCTTTCAGTTTTGTCGGGGAAAAACACTGAAGCTTTCTTT. It translates to CALSVLSGKNTEAFF.

The V and J genes are TRBV24-1 and TRBJ2-3, with D possibly being TRBD1 (6 bases). The germline V gene encodes CDR1 KGHDR and CDR2 SFDVKD. The CDR3 extends over 13 amino acids. The ends were cut back, 3 bases at V and 6 bases at J, with 9 bases in the middle. The CDR3 region has the DNA TGTGCCACCAGTGATGTTCAGGGGGATACGCAGTATTTT. It is translated as CATSDVQGDTQYF.

In its sample, this clone was seen a few times. The chain uses TRBV18 and TRBJ2-1, with 8 bases matching TRBD2. CDR3 length: 16 residues. Unmatched junction bases numbered 8, after V lost 5 bases and J lost 2 bases. Germline V lookup: CDR1 KGHSH, CDR2 LQKENI. CDR3 sequence reads: CASSLPGTSPYNEQFF. The CDR3 DNA reads TGTGCCAGCTCATTACCCGGGACTAGTCCCTACAATGAGCAGTTCTTC.

V and J are TRBV9 and TRBJ2-1, with a weak D call TRBD2 (5 bases). The CDR3 loop spans 14 amino acids. CDR1 and CDR2 (germline): SGDLS, YYNGEE. V was pared by 1 base and J by 3 bases, with 8 bases between. The CDR3 nucleotides read TGTGCCAGCAGCGTATCGGGGAGCTACAATGAGCAGTTCTTC. The encoded protein is CASSVSGSYNEQFF.